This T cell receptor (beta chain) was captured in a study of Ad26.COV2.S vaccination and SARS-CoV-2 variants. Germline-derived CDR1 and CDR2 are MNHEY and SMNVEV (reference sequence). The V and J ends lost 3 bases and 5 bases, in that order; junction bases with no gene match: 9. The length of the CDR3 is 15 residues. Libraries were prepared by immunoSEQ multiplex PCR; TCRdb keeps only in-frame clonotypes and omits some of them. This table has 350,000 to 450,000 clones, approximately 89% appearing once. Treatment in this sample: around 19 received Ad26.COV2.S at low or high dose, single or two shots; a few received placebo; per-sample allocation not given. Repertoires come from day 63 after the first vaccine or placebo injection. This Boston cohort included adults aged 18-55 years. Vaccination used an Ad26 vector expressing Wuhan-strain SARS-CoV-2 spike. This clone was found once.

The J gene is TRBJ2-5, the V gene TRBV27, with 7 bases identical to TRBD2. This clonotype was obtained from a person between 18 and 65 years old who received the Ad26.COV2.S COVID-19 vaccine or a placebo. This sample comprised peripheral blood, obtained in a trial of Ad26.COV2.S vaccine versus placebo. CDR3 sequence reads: CASSLWGGKGETQYF. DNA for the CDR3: TGTGCCAGCAGTTTGTGGGGGGGGAAGGGGGAGACCCAGTACTTC.